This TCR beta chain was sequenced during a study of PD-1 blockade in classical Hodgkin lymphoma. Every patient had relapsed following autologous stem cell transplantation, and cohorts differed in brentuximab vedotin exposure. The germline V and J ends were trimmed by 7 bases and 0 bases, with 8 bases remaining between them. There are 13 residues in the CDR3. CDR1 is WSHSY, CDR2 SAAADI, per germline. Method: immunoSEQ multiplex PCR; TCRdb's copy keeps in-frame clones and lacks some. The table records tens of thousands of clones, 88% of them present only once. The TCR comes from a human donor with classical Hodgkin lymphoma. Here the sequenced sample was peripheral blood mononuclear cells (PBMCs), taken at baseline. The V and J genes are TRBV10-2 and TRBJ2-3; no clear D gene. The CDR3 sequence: CASTSVSTDTQYF. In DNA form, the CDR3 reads TGCGCCAGCACCTCGGTTAGCACAGATACGCAGTATTTT.